The present T cell receptor (beta chain) was sequenced within a study of a mutant IDH1 vaccine in newly diagnosed glioma. Study-level background: At weeks 1, 3, 5, 7, 11, 15, 19 and 23, patients received a vaccination, eight in all. Initiation of the vaccine course occurred 4-6 weeks after radiotherapy alone, or alongside temozolomide cycles. Beforehand, treatment had been radiotherapy, temozolomide, or both; the majority received both.

Sequencing was performed with immunoSEQ multiplex PCR; in TCRdb, only in-frame clones are kept and a portion is missing. Of roughly 110,000 clones listed, 90% are singletons. Study-wide findings and caveats: In about 93% of patients, immune responses induced by the vaccine occurred.

V gave up 1 base and J gave up 2 bases, with 8 bases separating them. CDR1 is SEHNR and CDR2 is FQNEAQ in the germline V gene (reference sequence). The CDR3 is 14 residues long. Noted time point: week 11, during vaccination. Every vaccine dose comprised 300 ug of mutant IDH1 20-mer peptide plus topical imiquimod. With regard to this clone: Its matching antigen is unknown.

The source is a woman aged 45-65 years with glioma. The sample in question was PBMCs, obtained from a glioma patient whose treatment included an IDH1 peptide vaccine. The rearrangement joins TRBV7-9 to TRBJ1-2, with no clear D. Written as DNA, the CDR3 is TGTGCCAGCAGCTTAGGGCAGCCCAACTATGGCTACACCTTC. This sequence encodes CASSLGQPNYGYTF.